This T cell receptor (beta chain) emerged from a study of blood T cells in healthy people across ages. The use of a sample-barcoded 5' primer and a J-beta primer mix characterized a second PCR of roughly 7 to 11 cycles. TCRdb reprocessed the 5' RACE reads with MiXCR, giving one entry per CDR3 protein. The sample consists of hundreds of thousands of distinct CDR3 sequences, 58% of them appearing once. The V gene's germline CDR1 is LGHNA and CDR2 YNFKEQ. V dropped 0 bases and J dropped 2; count of bases not matched to a gene: 6. The CDR3 has 17 amino acids. Sequenced sample: blood. The chain carries TRBV4-2 and TRBJ1-5, with TRBD1 identical over 8 bases. The receptor comes from a man aged 25 to 40 in good health. The CDR3, as DNA: TGTGCCAGCAGCCAAGATGATTGGGGACAGGGCAATCAGCCCCAGCATTTT. It specifies CASSQDDWGQGNQPQHF.